This is a list of T cell receptor beta chains from one sample in a study of siplizumab effects on memory and regulatory T cells. Only in-frame clones appear in the TCRdb table, and some are missing; sequencing was by immunoSEQ multiplex PCR. The repertoire has more than 95,000 clones, about 94% of them found once; the top ten carry around 1.5%. The material sequenced was non-Treg CD4+ T cells sorted from blood. Every receptor here comes from a human donor in good health. The CDR3 runs from the conserved cysteine through the conserved F or W.

j_gene	v_gene	CDR3aa
TRBJ1-5	TRBV19	CASTDDRDWSNQPQHF
TRBJ1-3	TRBV6-5	CASRTGAGNTIYF
TRBJ2-1	TRBV27	CASIPGLAGGGGEQFF
TRBJ2-2	TRBV19	CASSIRRNTGELFF
TRBJ2-1	TRBV5-1	CASSLTSVGGHEQFF
TRBJ2-1	TRBV7-6	CASSALVAGGLNEQFF
TRBJ2-5	TRBV5-1	CASSSQETQYF
TRBJ2-7	TRBV20-1	CSASLGREQYF
TRBJ1-4	TRBV30	CAWSLRHEKLFF
TRBJ2-2	TRBV11-2	CASSLDSYTGELFF
TRBJ2-7	TRBV10-1	CASGPGQTYEQYF
TRBJ1-1	TRBV18	CASSRMGIEYTEAFF
TRBJ2-1	TRBV5-1	CASSLWGSGGGNEQFF
TRBJ2-3	TRBV6-5	CASSYSTTPEGTQYF
TRBJ2-1	TRBV19	CASRIGDRGYNEQFF
TRBJ1-2	TRBV6-5	CASSYGQSLYGYTF
TRBJ1-1	TRBV6-5	CASSYSGARGSSEAFF
TRBJ2-5	TRBV9	CASSVQGRETQYF
TRBJ2-7	TRBV18	CASSVDGGSSYEQYF
TRBJ1-1	TRBV14	CASSPRQANTEAFF
TRBJ1-2	TRBV7-8	CASSLRGTGPANYGYTF
TRBJ2-7	TRBV4-1	CASSQGDNRYEQYF
TRBJ2-1	TRBV11-3	CASSPGQGALRNEQFF
TRBJ2-3	TRBV5-1	CASSPGSGNRDTQYF
TRBJ1-2	TRBV29-1	CSVATPGFNYGYTF
TRBJ2-1	TRBV10-3	CAISGGGGVRNEQFF
TRBJ1-5	TRBV2	CASSDRGPVQPQHF
TRBJ2-5	TRBV7-9	CASSFTGGETQYF
TRBJ1-1	TRBV19	CASSMDGGGRWNTEAFF
TRBJ2-5	TRBV2	CASIPGRETQYF
TRBJ2-3	TRBV7-9	CATMGGGLGTDTQYF
TRBJ1-2	TRBV6-6	CASSEQGNYGYTF
TRBJ1-1	TRBV27	CASSPPGRVGTEAFF
TRBJ2-1	TRBV6-1	CASSDLVNRADEQFF
TRBJ2-5	TRBV10-3	CAISRVRGEETQYF
TRBJ1-4	TRBV5-1	CASSGGSLSEEKLFF
TRBJ2-6	TRBV7-8	CASSLEVDFAGANVLTF
TRBJ1-2	TRBV19	CATEGTQGTYGYTF
TRBJ2-6	TRBV7-9	CASSLGRGGTSGANVLTF
TRBJ2-3	TRBV7-2	CASQFRGTDTQYF
TRBJ2-7	TRBV27	CASSKTSGTYEQYF
TRBJ2-2	TRBV5-4	CASSRQGQRAGELFF
TRBJ2-7	TRBV7-8	CASSPPVSTGLSYEQYF
TRBJ2-5	TRBV7-2	CASSPTGTSGPKYF
TRBJ1-4	TRBV6-5	CASGSPGGTNEKLFF
TRBJ2-7	TRBV14	CASSQDVLQPYEQYF
TRBJ1-3	TRBV9	CASSVATANSGNTIYF
TRBJ2-3	TRBV6-5	CASSYETASTDTQYF
TRBJ2-1	TRBV13	CASSLEARNEQFF
TRBJ2-2	TRBV7-3	CASSRDTGELFF
TRBJ2-1	TRBV10-1	CASSGSSAGVAYSYNEQFF
TRBJ1-5	TRBV5-1	CASSFGGLEQPQHF
TRBJ2-7	TRBV9	CASSVGGQGFGEQYF
TRBJ2-1	TRBV7-2	CASSLGTSGRYNEQFF
TRBJ1-2	TRBV6-1	CASSEQGYGYTF
TRBJ2-1	TRBV12-5	CASGLVPGSWGEQFF
TRBJ2-3	TRBV19	CASSLYNGLAGSTDTQYF
TRBJ2-3	TRBV30	CAWNGQGKSTDTQYF
TRBJ2-5	TRBV5-1	CASSLSTGTGETQYF